The present entry profiles one TCR beta chain with its context. It has no known antigen specificity. Qualities for individual bases were not recorded, and no much larger clone is one base off. Libraries were made using the immunoSEQ multiplex PCR assay. Turning to the authors' computational methods: A statistical classification framework was built to diagnose cytomegalovirus status from the catalog of TCR beta chain sequences. Here the immuneACCESS table is served through TCRdb, limited to in-frame sequences with V and J called. Missing clones are a known gap in these copies; in checked studies unresolved V genes cover under half, and the rest lacks a known reason. Clonal size and the V and J genes are those of that table, whereas D and trimming came from the DNA. This sample gives over 150,000 clones in total; just under 90% of them show up just once. The ten largest clones add up to 3.5% to 4.5% of the sample.

CDR1 and CDR2 are drawn from the germline V gene: SGHRS, YFSETQ. V and J are truncated by 3 bases and 5 bases respectively, leaving an intervening sequence of 12 bases. The cysteine opens and the phenylalanine closes a CDR3 of 14 amino acids. The entry retains the CDR3 DNA only, 42 bases that are in frame from base 1. This specimen comes from a study of cytomegalovirus exposure and HLA in healthy donors (dated by TCRdb to 2016 to 2017). In terms of the full investigation: According to a later analysis, one platform produced both the roughly 120 validation repertoires and the roughly 640 repertoires of the first cohort. The study was designed to test whether signatures of past pathogen exposure could be identified by cataloging public T cell receptors. Along with the roughly 670-subject first cohort, a separate validation cohort of 120 different subjects was used. To predict cytomegalovirus infection status, the study brought together high-throughput TCR immunosequencing, statistical association of individual TCRs with disease status, and machine learning.

The donors belonged to the validation cohort of over a hundred subjects, which was separate from the approximately 700-subject first cohort. Study-wide findings and limitations: Most TCR sequences were seen in very few donors, while some public TCRs were found in many individuals. A few of the identified cytomegalovirus-associated TCR beta chains were confirmed in vitro to be specific for cytomegalovirus antigens. In a later analysis, TCRs clustered in the first cohort were found to also tend to co-occur in the 120 or so validation repertoires, with approximately 93% of cluster scores above 0. The study listed 170 or so TCR beta chains as associated with cytomegalovirus. It was suggested by the authors that the approach could potentially be generalized to other disease states and immunological phenotypes. In both the original and validation cohorts, the classifier was reported to diagnose cytomegalovirus status with high specificity and sensitivity. All 120 or so repertoires were used to score co-occurrence in the validation cohort in a later analysis, because that analysis had no HLA typing for the cohort.

The TCR comes from a man in his late teens or twenties in good health and CMV-seropositive. The sequence joins TRBV5-1 to TRBJ2-4, and possibly TRBD2, on 5 matching bases. Sequenced sample: PBMCs. The nucleotides read TGCGCCAGCAGCTGGGTGGGGAGTGAAAACATTCAGTACTTC. Translated, this is CASSWVGSENIQYF.